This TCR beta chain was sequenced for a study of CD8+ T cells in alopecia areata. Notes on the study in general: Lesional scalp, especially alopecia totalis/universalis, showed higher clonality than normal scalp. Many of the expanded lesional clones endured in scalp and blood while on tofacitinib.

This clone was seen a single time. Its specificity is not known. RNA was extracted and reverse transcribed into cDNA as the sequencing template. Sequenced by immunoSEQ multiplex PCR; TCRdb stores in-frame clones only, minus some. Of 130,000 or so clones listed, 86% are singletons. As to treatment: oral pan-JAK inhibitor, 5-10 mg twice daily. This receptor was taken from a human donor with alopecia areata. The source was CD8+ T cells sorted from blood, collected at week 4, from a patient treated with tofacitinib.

For the CDR3, the DNA is TGTGCCAGCAGCCAACCCGGCTGGGTGGACACAGACGACGGGGGGGCATGGGATGAGCAGTTCTTC. Amino acids: CASSQPGWVDTDDGGAWDEQFF. The chain combines TRBV4-2 with TRBJ2-1; 8 bases align to TRBD2. After removal of 2 bases from V and 8 bases from J, the junction contained 29 bases not matched to a gene. The germline gives CDR1 LGHNA, CDR2 YNFKEQ. The CDR3 extends over 22 amino acids.